This T cell receptor (beta chain) came from a study of blood T cell repertoires in COVID-19. TCRdb's table, derived via immunoSEQ multiplex PCR, lists solely in-frame clones and lacks some. The data hold about 230,000 clones, with 81% observed a single time. The sample holds a few counts of this clone. The germline V gene encodes CDR1 SGHDT and CDR2 YYEEEE. V was shortened by 2 bases and J by 7 bases, with 13 bases between the two germline ends. The length of the CDR3 is 15 residues. Sequencing used peripheral blood. The origin of this receptor is a woman aged 80 or over with acute or convalescent COVID-19. The chain is built from TRBV5-6 and TRBJ1-6, with TRBD1 as a possible D gene (6 bases). The CDR3 is CASSFPPGQNSPLHF. CDR3 bases: TGTGCCAGCAGCTTCCCTCCTGGACAGAATTCACCCCTCCACTTT.